This is a list of T cell receptor beta chains from one sample in a study of OX40 agonist ivuxolimab in advanced cancers. Here immunoSEQ multiplex PCR was the method, and the copy in TCRdb shows in-frame clones only, minus some. Of fewer than 65,000 clones listed, 75% to 90% were seen once; the top ten hold around 0.6%. The sample consisted of CD4+ or CD8+ T cells sorted from blood, taken in a trial of the OX40 agonist ivuxolimab. Every receptor here comes from an adult with an advanced solid tumor such as melanoma, head and neck, liver or kidney cancer. Each CDR3 is given with its conserved first and last residue. The D gene is left open where the match is weak. Clone size is shown for a subset of rows, as once, few, many or a class of expanded clone.

TGTGCCAGCAGAGAACAGGGGGCGCGTGAAAAACTGTTTTTT | CASREQGAREKLFF | 14 | TRBJ1-4 | TRBD1 | few | TRBV2
TGTGCCAGCAGCTTAGCCTCGGGAGGGGTTTATGGCTACACCTTC | CASSLASGGVYGYTF | 15 | TRBJ1-2 | . | few | TRBV7-9
TGTGCCAGCAGCGTAGACAGTCGTAACTATGGCTACACCTTC | CASSVDSRNYGYTF | 14 | TRBJ1-2 | . | . | TRBV9
TGTGCCAGCAGCTTGGATGCGGGGGGGTACCAAGAGACCCAGTACTTC | CASSLDAGGYQETQYF | 16 | TRBJ2-5 | TRBD2 | . | TRBV5-4
TGTGCCAGCAGCCCTGCCGGGAGTTGGGGTCAGCCCCAGCATTTT | CASSPAGSWGQPQHF | 15 | TRBJ1-5 | . | . | TRBV28
TGTGCCAGCAGGGGAGCCGGGACAGGGTATTCACCCCTCCACTTT | CASRGAGTGYSPLHF | 15 | TRBJ1-6 | TRBD1 | few | TRBV6-5
TGTGCCAGTAGTTTCCCGGACAGGGAAGCTTTCTTT | CASSFPDREAFF | 12 | TRBJ1-1 | TRBD1 | once | TRBV19
TGTGCCAGTAGTATTGAGTGGTCCCATAATTCACCCCTCCACTTT | CASSIEWSHNSPLHF | 15 | TRBJ1-6 | . | few | TRBV19
TGTGCCAGCAGCCCAAGGGGGCTAGCGGACTACAATGAGCAGTTCTTC | CASSPRGLADYNEQFF | 16 | TRBJ2-1 | . | . | TRBV5-4
TGTGCCAGCTCACCGCCGACAGGGGGATATGGAAACACCATATATTTT | CASSPPTGGYGNTIYF | 16 | TRBJ1-3 | TRBD1 | . | TRBV18
TGTGCCAGCAGCGTAGCTACTAGCGGAGAGTGGGGGCCCCAAGAGACCCAGTACTTC | CASSVATSGEWGPQETQYF | 19 | TRBJ2-5 | TRBD2 | . | TRBV9
TGTGCCAGCAGCCCCCGGACGTCCGAGACCCAGTACTTC | CASSPRTSETQYF | 13 | TRBJ2-5 | . | . | TRBV7-2
TGTGCCAGCACTTCGCCCGGATCTGGGGCCAACGTCCTGACTTTC | CASTSPGSGANVLTF | 15 | TRBJ2-6 | . | once | TRBV28
TGTGCCAGCAGCCAAGATTGGGCAGATTCAACTAACTATGGCTACACCTTC | CASSQDWADSTNYGYTF | 17 | TRBJ1-2 | . | . | TRBV4-2
TGTGCCAGCAGAACCGCAGGACTTCTCACCGGGGAGCTGTTTTTT | CASRTAGLLTGELFF | 15 | TRBJ2-2 | . | . | TRBV28
TGTGCCAGCAGCGTCACAGGGGTGGTAGATACGCAGTATTTT | CASSVTGVVDTQYF | 14 | TRBJ2-3 | TRBD1 | few | TRBV9
TGTGCCAGCAGCCCCCCTGGGGGTTATGGGTACTTC | CASSPPGGYGYF | 12 | TRBJ2-7 | . | . | TRBV7-8
TGTGCCTGGAGTGAAAGGGGTGATGGCAATCAGCCCCAGCATTTT | CAWSERGDGNQPQHF | 15 | TRBJ1-5 | . | . | TRBV30
TGCAGCGTTCTGGACCCATTAAGTCGGTCCTACGAGCAGTACTTC | CSVLDPLSRSYEQYF | 15 | TRBJ2-7 | . | . | TRBV29-1
TGTGCCAGCAGCTTACTATCTCGGCAGGGTGGTCAGCCCCAGCATTTT | CASSLLSRQGGQPQHF | 16 | TRBJ1-5 | . | . | TRBV7-8
TGTGCCAGCAGCTTAGAGGTTGGGGAGCAGTTCTTC | CASSLEVGEQFF | 12 | TRBJ2-1 | . | . | TRBV11-2
TGCGCCAGCAGCTTGGGTGGGGCCGGGGAGCTGTTTTTT | CASSLGGAGELFF | 13 | TRBJ2-2 | . | . | TRBV5-1
TGTGCCAGCAGACGACAGGGGACAGATACGCAGTATTTT | CASRRQGTDTQYF | 13 | TRBJ2-3 | TRBD1 | . | TRBV6-5
TGTGCCAGCAGCCCGGGACAGGGGGTAACTGAAGCTTTCTTT | CASSPGQGVTEAFF | 14 | TRBJ1-1 | TRBD1 | . | TRBV11-1
TGTGCCAGCAGTTCCGGCGCTCTGGACACTGAAGCTTTCTTT | CASSSGALDTEAFF | 14 | TRBJ1-1 | . | . | TRBV6-5
TGTGCCAGCAGCTTAATAACAGGGAGTGGGAGAGAGACCCAGTACTTC | CASSLITGSGRETQYF | 16 | TRBJ2-5 | . | . | TRBV7-2